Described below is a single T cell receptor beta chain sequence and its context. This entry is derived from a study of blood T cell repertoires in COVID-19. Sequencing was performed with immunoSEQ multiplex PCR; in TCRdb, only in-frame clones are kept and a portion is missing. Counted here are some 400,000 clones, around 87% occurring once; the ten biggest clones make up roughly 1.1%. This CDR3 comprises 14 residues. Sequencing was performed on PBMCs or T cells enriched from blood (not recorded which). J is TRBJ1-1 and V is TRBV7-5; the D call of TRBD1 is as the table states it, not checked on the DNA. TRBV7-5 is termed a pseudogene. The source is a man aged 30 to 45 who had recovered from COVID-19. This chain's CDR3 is CVRSRKDRGREAFF. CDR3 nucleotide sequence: TGTGTCAGAAGCCGTAAAGACAGGGGGCGGGAAGCTTTCTTT.